The 15 T cell receptor beta chains below come from one sample, sequenced in a study of cytomegalovirus exposure and HLA in healthy donors. The PCR ran on 60 Vbeta and 13 Jbeta primers. The repertoire was sequenced with immunoSEQ multiplex PCR; TCRdb's copy has only in-frame clones and lacks some. The data contain 100,000 to 150,000 clones, approximately 75% of them seen just once; the ten biggest clones take up 3% to 3.5%. Input material: PBMCs. The receptors originated from a woman in her forties or fifties in good health and CMV-seronegative.

J is TRBJ2-1 and V is TRBV4-1; no reliable D call. There are 13 residues in the CDR3. Germline V CDR1 and CDR2: MGHRA, YSYEKL. The ends were cut back, 4 bases at V and 8 bases at J, with 12 bases in the middle. The CDR3 DNA reads TGCGCCAGCAGCCGTACCTTTCGGGATGAGCAGTTCTTC. Its protein product is CASSRTFRDEQFF.

To note about this clone: Other DNA sequences in the same sample also yield this CDR3. The V call is TRBV6-5, the J call TRBJ2-3; D is uncertain. CDR3 length equals 13 residues. V was cut by 0 bases and J by 3 bases, with 4 bases left in between. Germline loops: CDR1 MNHEY, CDR2 SVGAGI. CDR3 amino acids: CASSYSSTDTQYF. In nucleotides, the CDR3 is TGTGCCAGCAGTTACTCTTCTACAGATACGCAGTATTTT.

The rearrangement joins TRBV28 to TRBJ2-7, with D possibly matching TRBD1 (6 bases). CDR1 MDHEN and CDR2 SYDVKM come from the germline V gene. The CDR3 contains 13 residues. Trimming removed 8 bases from V and 0 bases from J, with 11 bases in between. The CDR3 reads CASLDRISYEQYF. The DNA for the CDR3 is TGTGCCAGCCTTGACAGGATCTCCTACGAGCAGTACTTC. The full variable domain, its missing parts supplied by reference TRBV28 and TRBJ2-7, is DVKVTQSSRYLVKRTGEKVFLECVQDMDHENMFWYRQDPGLGLRLIYFSYDVKMKEKGDIPEGYSVSREKKERFSLILESASTNQTSMYLCASLDRISYEQYFGPGTRLTVT.

V usage is TRBV19 and J usage is TRBJ2-3; D may be TRBD2 (5 bases). With 3 bases removed from V and 6 bases from J, the gap between germline ends came to 7 bases. The length of the CDR3 is 12 residues. Germline CDR1 and CDR2: LNHDA and SQIVND (reference sequence). CDR3 nucleotide sequence: TGTGCCAGTAGTATCCGAGGGGATACGCAGTATTTT. Amino acid sequence: CASSIRGDTQYF.

The chain is built from TRBV7-9 and TRBJ2-7, with 9 bases that match TRBD1. The CDR3 spans 14 residues. CDR1 and CDR2 (germline): SEHNR, FQNEAQ (reference sequence). J was trimmed by 5 bases and V by 5 bases; bases with no gene match: 7. Written as DNA, the CDR3 is TGTGCCAGCAGCCCGGGACAGGGATCAGACGAGCAGTACTTC. Translating gives CASSPGQGSDEQYF.

Notes on this clone: One junction end disagrees with the germline gene, perhaps due to a read error. This chain connects TRBV10-3 to TRBJ2-5; 9 bases fit TRBD2. Germline CDR1 ENHRY, CDR2 SYGVKD. This CDR3 has 12 amino acids. The CDR3 coding sequence is TGTGCCACCCGTGAACCGGGACTAGCTGTTCACTTC. The encoded protein is CATREPGLAVHF.

Only one count was recorded for this clone. The rearrangement joins TRBV7-8 to TRBJ1-1; D unresolved. Germline V CDR1 and CDR2: SGHVS, FQNEAQ. Trimming took off 5 bases at V and 3 bases at J, with 16 bases between the two ends. This CDR3 comprises 15 residues. The CDR3 DNA sequence: TGTGCCAGCAGCCGCACAGCGGGTGTGGACACTGAAGCTTTCTTT. Amino acids: CASSRTAGVDTEAFF. Full variable domain (rest looked up from reference TRBV7-8 and TRBJ1-1): GAGVSQSPRYKVAKRGQDVALRCDPISGHVSLFWYQQALGQGPEFLTYFQNEAQLDKSGLPSDRFFAERPEGSVSTLKIQRTQQEDSAVYLCASSRTAGVDTEAFFGQGTRLTVV.

V is TRBV4-2 and J is TRBJ2-5; D is perhaps TRBD1 (5 bases). Trimming left V 3 bases short and J 2 bases short, with 7 bases between. The CDR3 is 13 amino acids. Germline V gene data show CDR1 as LGHNA and CDR2 as YNFKEQ. CDR3 protein: CASSQSGQETQYF. Here the CDR3 DNA reads TGTGCCAGCAGCCAGTCAGGGCAAGAGACCCAGTACTTC.

The V gene is TRBV7-8, the J gene TRBJ1-3; weak D call: TRBD1 (5 bases). Germline assignment: CDR1 SGHVS and CDR2 FQNEAQ. The V end was cut by 1 base, the J end by 2 bases, with 12 bases between. This CDR3 region has 16 residues. CDR3 DNA: TGTGCCAGCAGCTTAGGCGACAGCCAAACTGGAAACACCATATATTTT. It translates to CASSLGDSQTGNTIYF.

CDR3 sequence: CASSGTGIYEQYF. CDR3 nucleotides: TGTGCCAGCAGTGGGACAGGAATCTACGAGCAGTACTTC. This sequence joins TRBV2 and TRBJ2-7, with 7 bases identical to TRBD1. The CDR3 runs 13 residues. CDR1 and CDR2 (germline): SNHLY, FYNNEI. The ends lost 4 bases at V and 3 bases at J; junction bases unmatched: 3.

The rearrangement uses TRBV15 and TRBJ1-4, with TRBD1 identical over 8 bases. CDR1 LNHNV and CDR2 YYDKDF come from the germline V gene (reference sequence). CDR3 length: 15 residues. Germline trimming cut 4 bases from V and 7 bases from J; bases unmatched to any gene: 8. The DNA for the CDR3 is TGTGCCACCAGCACGCGACAGGGGATTAGTGAAAAACTGTTTTTT. Protein sequence: CATSTRQGISEKLFF.

This rearrangement joins TRBV28 to TRBJ2-7; 11 nucleotides line up with TRBD1. The CDR3 runs to 15 residues. Germline V gene lookup returns CDR1 MDHEN and CDR2 SYDVKM. Trimming cost V 5 bases and J 7 bases; bases outside gene matches: 10. The CDR3 protein is CASSQPGQGVREQYF. CDR3 sequence (DNA): TGTGCCAGCAGTCAACCGGGACAGGGGGTAAGGGAGCAGTACTTC.

V and J are TRBV11-2 and TRBJ2-1, with TRBD2 identical over 7 bases. With V trimmed by 3 bases and J by 6 bases, 8 bases remained unmatched. CDR3 size: 15 residues. In germline, CDR1 is SGHAT, CDR2 FQNNGV. CDR3 amino acids: CASSFSAGDVNEQFF. CDR3 bases: TGTGCCAGCAGCTTTTCGGCGGGAGACGTCAATGAGCAGTTCTTC.

The chain links TRBV4-1 to TRBJ2-1; 9 nucleotides line up with TRBD2. Germline trimming cut 3 bases from V and 2 bases from J; bases unmatched to any gene: 8. From germline, CDR1 is MGHRA and CDR2 YSYEKL. The CDR3 loop spans 17 amino acids. The CDR3 sequence: CASSHPRGGRAYNEQFF. CDR3 nucleotide sequence: TGCGCCAGCAGCCACCCCCGGGGCGGGAGGGCCTACAATGAGCAGTTCTTC.

The genes are TRBV19 and TRBJ2-1; 10 nucleotides line up with TRBD1. This CDR3 region has 15 residues. The germline gives CDR1 LNHDA, CDR2 SQIVND (reference sequence). Trimming took 5 bases from V and 2 from J; bases not matched to a gene: 3. The CDR3 sequence: CASSQGQGAYNEQFF. Here the CDR3 DNA reads TGTGCCAGTAGTCAAGGACAGGGGGCCTACAATGAGCAGTTCTTC.